This is a list of T cell receptor beta chains from one sample in a study of blood T cell repertoires in COVID-19. Produced via immunoSEQ multiplex PCR; TCRdb's table is partial and in-frame only. Of roughly 250,000 clones detected, about 80% appear once; the ten largest clones hold less than 5.5%. Specimen: peripheral blood. These receptors were collected from a man aged 45-65 years with active or convalescent COVID-19. The CDR3 runs from the conserved cysteine through the conserved F or W. The D gene is left open where the match is weak. Some rows have no size entry. The others give once, few or many, or a class for an expanded clone.

j_gene | v_gene | d_gene | abundance | CDR3nt | CDR3aa
TRBJ2-1 | TRBV5-4 | TRBD1 | . | TGTGCCAGCAGCTGGACAGGGGGAGCCAGCTCCTACAATGAGCAGTTCTTC | CASSWTGGASSYNEQFF
TRBJ1-1 | TRBV2 | . | . | TGTGCCAGCAGCCCCGGAAGACAAATGAACACTGAAGCTTTCTTT | CASSPGRQMNTEAFF
TRBJ2-3 | TRBV7-8 | . | . | TGTGCCAGCAGCCTCCAGATGACAGATACGCAGTATTTT | CASSLQMTDTQYF
TRBJ2-1 | TRBV5-4 | TRBD2 | . | TGTGCCAGCAGCTTGTCCAGCGGGGGGGACAATGAGCAGTTCTTC | CASSLSSGGDNEQFF
TRBJ2-6 | TRBV9 | TRBD2 | once | TGTGCCAGCAGCCCTGCGGGGGTGGCTACCGGGGCCAACGTCCTGACTTTC | CASSPAGVATGANVLTF
TRBJ2-1 | TRBV6-2/TRBV6-3 | TRBD1 | . | TGTGCCAGCAGTTACACCCGGACAGGGGGGGTCAATGAGCAGTTCTTC | CASSYTRTGGVNEQFF
TRBJ2-3 | TRBV6-5 | . | . | TGTGCCAGCACCCCGTACACAGATACGCAGTATTTT | CASTPYTDTQYF
TRBJ2-2 | TRBV9 | . | . | TGTGCCAGCAGCGCGTTCGGGGAGCTGTTTTTT | CASSAFGELFF
TRBJ1-1 | TRBV5-1 | . | . | TGCGCCAGCAGCTCGGGGGGAGGGAACACTGAAGCTTTCTTT | CASSSGGGNTEAFF
TRBJ1-1 | TRBV10-3 | TRBD1 | . | TGTGCCATCAGTCAGGGGGTTGACACTGAAGCTTTCTTT | CAISQGVDTEAFF
TRBJ1-2 | TRBV10-2 | TRBD1 | . | TGCGCCAGCAGTGCGGACAGGGCCAACTATGGCTACACCTTC | CASSADRANYGYTF
TRBJ2-5 | TRBV10-3 | . | . | TGTGCCATCAGTCAGACAGGATATGGGGAAGAGACCCAGTACTTC | CAISQTGYGEETQYF
TRBJ1-2 | TRBV2 | TRBD1 | once | TGTGCCAGCAGTGTAAAAGGGACAGAAACCTATGGCTACACCTTC | CASSVKGTETYGYTF
TRBJ1-1 | TRBV14 | . | . | TGTGCCAGCAGCCAAGTGTCCGGGAACACTGAAGCTTTCTTT | CASSQVSGNTEAFF
TRBJ1-1 | TRBV28 | . | . | TGTGCCAGCAGTTACCCGGTGAACACTGAAGCTTTCTTT | CASSYPVNTEAFF
TRBJ2-2 | TRBV14 | TRBD1 | . | TGTGCCAGCAGCCACACGGGACAGGGGGCGCTTTCCGGGGAGCTGTTTTTT | CASSHTGQGALSGELFF
TRBJ2-3 | TRBV29-1 | . | . | TGCAGCGTTGATCCTCTGCCCGGGTATGATACGCAGTATTTT | CSVDPLPGYDTQYF
TRBJ2-6 | TRBV6-4 | TRBD1 | . | TGTGCCTCCCGAGGAACAGGGGCTGGGGCCAACGTCCTGACTTTC | CASRGTGAGANVLTF
TRBJ2-1 | TRBV5-1 | . | . | TGCGCCAGCAGCTTTTCCCCCGGGGACAATGAGCAGTTCTTC | CASSFSPGDNEQFF
TRBJ1-1 | TRBV6-5 | . | . | TGTGCCAGCACGGCTGAGGGCAGAAACACTGAAGCTTTCTTT | CASTAEGRNTEAFF